What follows are 19 T cell receptor beta chains derived from one specimen sequenced in a study of cytomegalovirus exposure and HLA in healthy donors. The PCR had 60 Vbeta and 13 Jbeta primers. The repertoire was sequenced with immunoSEQ multiplex PCR; TCRdb's copy has only in-frame clones and lacks some. The sample shows some 170,000 clones, roughly 79% of them seen only once. Sample: PBMCs. Every receptor here comes from a man aged 35-49 years in good health and CMV-seropositive.

The chain combines TRBV30 with TRBJ1-5; D unclear. The V and J ends lost 0 bases and 3 bases respectively, with 9 bases between them. The CDR3 has 14 amino acids. CDR1 GTSNPN and CDR2 SVGIG come from the germline V gene (reference sequence). This chain's CDR3 is CAWSVPTPNQPQHF. In nucleotides, the CDR3 is TGTGCCTGGAGTGTACCTACTCCCAATCAGCCCCAGCATTTT.

The chain has TRBV6-5 and TRBJ1-2; 9 positions agree with TRBD1. V lost 6 bases to trimming and J lost 2 bases; unmatched junction nucleotides: 1. The V gene's germline CDR1 is MNHEY and CDR2 SVGAGI. This CDR3 has 13 residues. The CDR3, as DNA: TGTGCCAGCAGGGGGACAGGGAACTATGGCTACACCTTC. Protein sequence: CASRGTGNYGYTF.

The chain is built from TRBV27 and TRBJ1-5; unclear D gene. The CDR3 runs to 14 residues. Germline loops: CDR1 MNHEY, CDR2 SMNVEV (reference sequence). The V and J ends lost 6 bases and 0 bases respectively, with 9 bases between them. In DNA form, the CDR3 reads TGTGCCAGCAGAGCCGGGAATAGCAATCAGCCCCAGCATTTT. Its protein product is CASRAGNSNQPQHF.

This chain joins TRBV18 and TRBJ2-1; perhaps TRBD1 as D (6 bases). The CDR3 is 15 residues long. V lost 0 bases to trimming and J lost 8 bases, with 14 bases between them. Germline CDR1 reads KGHSH; CDR2 reads LQKENI. CDR3 coding DNA: TGTGCCAGCTCACCACCGAACTTACAGGGTTATGAGCAGTTCTTC. Amino acids: CASSPPNLQGYEQFF.

This rearrangement joins TRBV19 to TRBJ2-5, with TRBD2 identical over 10 bases. Per the germline V gene, CDR1 is LNHDA and CDR2 is SQIVND (reference sequence). The CDR3 has 15 amino acids. The J segment lost 3 bases and the V segment lost 3 bases, leaving 4 bases of the junction unmatched. The CDR3 DNA reads as TGTGCCAGTAGTATTGCTACTAGCGGGGAAGAGACCCAGTACTTC. As protein: CASSIATSGEETQYF.

Note on this clone: The junction departs from germline at one end; a sequencing error may be responsible. The sample carries other DNA sequences with the same CDR3. The rearrangement uses TRBV7-2 and TRBJ1-2; 9 bases line up with TRBD1. Germline values: CDR1 SGHTA, CDR2 FQGNSA. The CDR3 extends over 16 amino acids. This CDR3 reads CASSSPFPTGGYGYTF. The CDR3 nucleotides read TGCGCCAGCAGCTCACCATTCCCGACAGGGGGCTATGGCTACACCTTC.

This clone was counted a few times. This chain connects TRBV9 to TRBJ2-2; 7 bases fit TRBD2. V was pared by 7 bases and J by 5 bases, with 11 bases of the junction left unmatched. Germline V lookup: CDR1 SGDLS, CDR2 YYNGEE. The CDR3 loop spans 15 amino acids. As DNA, the CDR3 is TGTGCCAGCGGTATAAGCGGGACTCCGACCGGGGAGCTGTTTTTT. Encoded protein: CASGISGTPTGELFF.

J is TRBJ2-3 and V is TRBV9; 9 bases match TRBD2. Per germline, CDR1 SGDLS and CDR2 YYNGEE. V lost 4 bases to trimming and J lost 1 base; unmatched junction nucleotides: 7. The CDR3 consists of 16 residues. In nucleotides, the CDR3 is TGTGCCAGCAGCACGAGGACTAGCGCACGCACAGATACGCAGTATTTT. Amino acids: CASSTRTSARTDTQYF.

V and J are TRBV5-1 and TRBJ2-7; 12 bases agree with TRBD2. CDR3 length equals 15 residues. The V and J ends lost 4 bases and 11 bases, in that order; junction bases with no gene match: 13. Per germline, CDR1 SGHRS and CDR2 YFSETQ. The CDR3 sequence is CASSPDFGLAGKKYF. For the CDR3, the DNA is TGCGCCAGCAGCCCCGACTTTGGACTAGCGGGGAAAAAGTACTTC. Full variable domain (missing parts from reference TRBV5-1 and TRBJ2-7): KAGVTQTPRYLIKTRGQQVTLSCSPISGHRSVSWYQQTPGQGLQFLFEYFSETQRNKGNFPGRFSGRQFSNSRSEMNVSTLELGDSALYLCASSPDFGLAGKKYFGPGTRLTVT.

A word on this clone: The CDR3 end shows no conserved phenylalanine or tryptophan, and so a read error is likely. V and J are TRBV30 and TRBJ1-1; D is possibly TRBD1 (5 bases). V gave up 0 bases and J gave up 4 bases, with 9 bases separating them. The CDR3 runs 13 residues. Germline V gives CDR1 GTSNPN, CDR2 SVGIG (reference sequence). The CDR3 is CAWSVGGGTEAFL. Written as DNA, the CDR3 is TGTGCCTGGAGTGTCGGGGGGGGCACTGAAGCTTTCCTT.

This clone has only one observation. J is TRBJ1-2 and V is TRBV6-6; 8 bases fit TRBD1. The junction had 16 bases not matched to a gene; V was cut back by 8 bases and J by 8 bases. Per germline, CDR1 MNHNY and CDR2 SVGAGI (reference sequence). This CDR3 contains 15 residues. CDR3 nucleotides: TGTGCCAGCGACGACAGGGGTGACGGTATGCGGGGCTACACCTTC. It codes for CASDDRGDGMRGYTF.

The chain joins TRBV7-9 to TRBJ2-1, with D possibly being TRBD2 (6 bases). The CDR3 is 14 residues long. V was shortened by 1 base and J by 5 bases, with 9 bases between the two germline ends. CDR1 and CDR2 (germline): SEHNR, FQNEAQ (reference sequence). CDR3 sequence: CASSLVWGDNEQFF. The CDR3 coding sequence is TGTGCCAGCAGCTTAGTTTGGGGGGACAATGAGCAGTTCTTC.

To note about this clone: Mismatch with germline at one junction end may stem from a read error. The chain carries TRBV7-7 and TRBJ2-1; TRBD2 might be the D (5 bases). In germline, CDR1 is SSHAT, CDR2 FNYEAQ (reference sequence). The CDR3 totals 15 residues. In DNA, the CDR3 is TGTGCTAGCAGCTTAAAACTGGACTCATACAATGAGCAGTTCTTC. Translating it yields CASSLKLDSYNEQFF.

The rearrangement joins TRBV7-8 to TRBJ1-5; no reliable D call. Germline assignment: CDR1 SGHVS and CDR2 FQNEAQ. The CDR3 has 16 residues. The V end was cut by 5 bases, the J end by 1 base, with 15 bases between. CDR3 bases: TGTGCCAGCAGCCTCGAGGGCTGGCGGAGCAATCAGCCCCAGCATTTT. This sequence encodes CASSLEGWRSNQPQHF.

The chain employs TRBV11-3 and TRBJ2-7; TRBD1 matches 9 bases. Germline values: CDR1 SGHNT, CDR2 YENEEA. J gave up 2 bases and V 5 bases, and 10 bases lay outside the gene matches. This CDR3 comprises 16 residues. The CDR3 DNA reads as TGTGCCAGCAGCCACATTTCACAGGGGGCCGCCTACGAGCAGTACTTC. It codes for CASSHISQGAAYEQYF.

Only a few counts were recorded for this clone. The chain employs TRBV5-1 and TRBJ2-1, with D unclear. The V gene's germline CDR1 is SGHRS and CDR2 YFSETQ. Trimming took 1 base from V and 0 from J, leaving 8 bases between them. CDR3 length equals 15 residues. The CDR3 sequence: CASSLYESSYNEQFF. CDR3 nucleotides: TGCGCCAGCAGCTTGTATGAGAGCTCCTACAATGAGCAGTTCTTC.

This chain joins TRBV7-9 and TRBJ2-1; 9 nucleotides line up with TRBD1. In germline, CDR1 is SEHNR, CDR2 FQNEAQ (reference sequence). With V trimmed by 5 bases and J by 3 bases, 8 bases remained unmatched. The CDR3 totals 16 residues. Written as DNA, the CDR3 is TGTGCCAGCAGCCAAGGAAGGGGACAGGGCTACAATGAGCAGTTCTTC. This encodes CASSQGRGQGYNEQFF.

V gene TRBV18 combines with J gene TRBJ2-3, with TRBD2 matching 12 bases. Looked up from germline, CDR1 is KGHSH and CDR2 is LQKENI. After removal of 3 bases from V and 5 bases from J, the junction contained 6 bases not matched to a gene. CDR3 size: 16 residues. DNA of the CDR3: TGTGCCAGCTCACCGACTAGCGGGAGTCGGAAAGATACGCAGTATTTT. Its protein product is CASSPTSGSRKDTQYF.

The gene calls are TRBV11-3 and TRBJ2-1, with 11 nucleotides matching TRBD2. Germline loops: CDR1 SGHNT, CDR2 YENEEA. The junction had 6 bases not matched to a gene; V was cut back by 5 bases and J by 3 bases. CDR3 length equals 16 residues. The CDR3 sequence: CASSPRTSGFYNEQFF. The CDR3 coding sequence is TGTGCCAGCAGCCCCCGGACTAGCGGGTTCTACAATGAGCAGTTCTTC.